The 4 T cell receptor beta chains reported below all come from one sample, sequenced in a study of T cell repertoires in cytomegalovirus infection (dated by TCRdb to the late 2010s). Their cognate antigens are unknown. The meaning of the sample's treatment or condition label: in vitro stimulation with specific CMV peptide epitopes to enrich CMV-specific T cells. For sequencing, an Illumina HiSeq 1500 was employed. TCRdb's own reprocessing of the public reads used fastp at Q25 and MiXCR and kept productive beta chains. Rows with a matching CDR3 protein are joined into one entry that keeps the most common DNA and genes. Here the sample has about 340,000 distinct CDR3 sequences; 25% to 35% occur a single time. Clones ranked in the top ten supply 20% of the sample. Sequencing used cultured PBMCs, obtained from culture after CMV antigen stimulation. The receptors here all came from a human donor in good health (CMV status not recorded). Some clones in this sample may be carry-over from other donors' samples.

The table lists this clonotype with a few counts. This sequence joins TRBV7-2 and TRBJ2-7; D may be TRBD2 (5 bases). Between the trimmed V and J ends, which lost 0 bases and 3 bases, there was a span of 9 bases. CDR1 is SGHTA and CDR2 is FQGNSA in the germline V gene. This CDR3 has 14 residues. The CDR3 sequence is CASSLAGEIYEQYF. In nucleotides, the CDR3 is TGTGCCAGCAGCTTAGCGGGAGAGATCTACGAGCAGTACTTC.

This chain's CDR3 is CSVEDSRTYEQYF. The CDR3 DNA follows: TGCAGCGTTGAAGACTCTCGGACCTACGAGCAGTACTTC. The chain uses TRBV29-1 and TRBJ2-7; D ambiguous. The CDR3 length is 13 residues. The V and J ends lost 0 bases and 2 bases respectively, with 8 bases between them. CDR1 and CDR2 (germline): SQVTM, ANQGSEA.

This clonotype has only one observation. At one end, the junction sequence differs from germline, possibly due to a read error. V is TRBV4-1 and J is TRBJ1-3; TRBD1 might be the D (5 bases). The CDR3 runs to 16 residues. Germline V gene lookup returns CDR1 MGHRA and CDR2 YSYEKL. The CDR3 bases are TGTGCCAGCAGCCACGCCGTGCAGGGAGGTGGAAACACCATATATTTT. This codes for CASSHAVQGGGNTIYF.

In its sample, this clonotype was seen a few times. The chain is built from TRBV7-2 and TRBJ1-6; tentative D call: TRBD1 (5 bases). The CDR3 totals 15 residues. V was cut by 0 bases and J by 5 bases, with 8 bases left in between. The germline CDR1 and CDR2 sequences are SGHTA and FQGNSA. Here the CDR3 DNA reads TGTGCCAGCAGCTTAGCGGGGCGGGATAATTCACCCCTCCACTTT. It is translated as CASSLAGRDNSPLHF.